Below are 13 T cell receptor beta chains sequenced from a single sample in a study of regulatory T cells in long-lasting Graves disease. Library construction for TCR beta used iRepertoire HTBI primers and Arm-PCR of CDR3 regions. TCRdb fed the multiplex PCR reads into MiXCR, producing one record per CDR3 protein. The data hold roughly 430,000 distinct CDR3 sequences, with around 20% observed a single time. Described time point: persistent/refractory GD, antithyroid drugs over 5 years with positive TRAb. Scientists built the TCR library using RNA that was extracted from PBMCs. The sequenced sample was peripheral blood mononuclear cells (PBMCs), obtained when the disease was refractory, from a patient treated with antithyroid drugs. The receptors were sampled from a female donor with Graves disease.

This clonotype has at least ten counts. The V gene is TRBV6-1, the J gene TRBJ1-1; D is unresolved. The CDR3 length is 12 residues. Germline loops: CDR1 MNHNS, CDR2 SASEGT. The ends were cut back, 1 base at V and 7 bases at J, with 7 bases in the middle. CDR3 region: CASSEVGFEAFF. The CDR3 nucleotides are TGTGCCAGCAGTGAAGTGGGGTTTGAAGCTTTCTTT.

This clonotype was observed a handful of times. The chain is built from TRBV19 and TRBJ1-1; a weak D match, TRBD1 (5 bases). This CDR3 is built from 15 residues. With 7 bases removed from V and 4 bases from J, the gap between germline ends came to 19 bases. Germline CDR1 is LNHDA and CDR2 is SQIVND (reference sequence). As DNA, the CDR3 is TGTGCCAGTAATCTACGGGTGACCGGGGGCACTGAAGCTTTCTTT. Its translation: CASNLRVTGGTEAFF.

This chain joins TRBV4-1 and TRBJ1-1; 10 positions match TRBD1. Germline trimming cut 1 base from V and 3 bases from J; bases unmatched to any gene: 11. From germline, CDR1 is MGHRA and CDR2 YSYEKL. CDR3 length: 18 amino acids. CDR3 in amino acids: CASSQALRDRGLDTEAFF. CDR3 DNA sequence: TGCGCCAGCAGCCAAGCCTTAAGGGACAGGGGTCTAGACACTGAAGCTTTCTTT.

The V gene is TRBV3-1, the J gene TRBJ2-3; TRBD1 might be the D (5 bases). V gave up 2 bases and J gave up 5 bases, with 5 bases separating them. The CDR3 length is 12 residues. Germline V lookup: CDR1 LGHDT, CDR2 YNNKEL (reference sequence). DNA for the CDR3: TGTGCCAGCAGCCAAAGGGGAGATACGCAGTATTTT. It is translated as CASSQRGDTQYF.

The gene calls are TRBV20-1 and TRBJ2-3; the D is unclear. The CDR3 totals 14 residues. The germline CDR1 and CDR2 sequences are DFQATT and SNEGSKA (reference sequence). V was trimmed by 4 bases and J by 1 base, leaving 12 bases between them. The CDR3 DNA reads TGCAGTGCTACAGATCCGCGAGGCACAGATACGCAGTATTTT. Residues: CSATDPRGTDTQYF.

There are many counts of this clonotype. This chain joins TRBV20-1 and TRBJ1-2; possible D gene TRBD1, 5 bases. Germline V lookup: CDR1 DFQATT, CDR2 SNEGSKA (reference sequence). The CDR3 spans 14 residues. The ends were cut back, 2 bases at V and 4 bases at J, with 14 bases in the middle. This chain's CDR3 is CSARHSGLSYGYTF. Written as DNA, the CDR3 is TGCAGTGCTAGACACTCGGGACTCAGCTATGGCTACACCTTC.

In the case of this clonotype: Germline is not matched at one junction end, which may reflect a read error. The chain carries TRBV7-2 and TRBJ1-5; D is unresolved. Germline CDR1 is SGHTA and CDR2 is FQGNSA. CDR3 length: 14 residues. CDR3 protein: CASSLLVSNQPQHF. CDR3 coding DNA: TGCGCCAGCAGCTTATTGGTAAGCAATCAGCCCCAGCATTTT.

This clonotype has ten or more counts. The CDR3 coding sequence is TGTGCCAGCAGCGTAGAGCCCTCGATAGGGGGGGTTAGCACTGAAGCTTTCTTT. Translating gives CASSVEPSIGGVSTEAFF. The chain has TRBV9 and TRBJ1-1; D perhaps matches TRBD1 (6 bases). The CDR3 has 18 amino acids. Germline V gene sequence: CDR1 SGDLS, CDR2 YYNGEE. V lost 0 bases and J 4 bases, leaving 22 bases between the germline ends.

This clonotype was recorded many times. J is TRBJ1-1 and V is TRBV5-1, with D possibly being TRBD1 (6 bases). Germline values: CDR1 SGHRS, CDR2 YFSETQ. Trimming took off 4 bases at V and 3 bases at J, with 13 bases between the two ends. The CDR3 length is 14 residues. The DNA of the CDR3 is TGCGCCAGCAGCAGGACAGTGGGGGACACTGAAGCTTTCTTT. Its protein is CASSRTVGDTEAFF.

The rearrangement links TRBV24-1 to TRBJ1-5; D remains unclear. This CDR3 region has 17 residues. In germline, CDR1 is KGHDR, CDR2 SFDVKD. Trimming pared 1 base from V and 3 bases from J, leaving 15 bases between. The CDR3: CATSDFGVVVNNQPQHF. CDR3 DNA: TGTGCCACCAGTGATTTTGGTGTGGTCGTCAACAATCAGCCCCAGCATTTT.

The chain has TRBV20-1 and TRBJ2-7; D is unclear. Germline V gene lookup returns CDR1 DFQATT and CDR2 SNEGSKA (reference sequence). The CDR3 totals 12 residues. V was cut by 6 bases and J by 3 bases, with 12 bases left in between. The chain's CDR3 is CSATGSNYEQYF. The CDR3 coding sequence is TGCAGTGCGACTGGGTCTAACTACGAGCAGTACTTC.

The chain combines TRBV5-4 with TRBJ1-2; a weak D match, TRBD1 (6 bases). The CDR3 consists of 18 residues. The V gene lost 0 bases and the J gene lost 0 bases, with 18 bases spanning the gap. The germline V gene has CDR1 SGHNT and CDR2 YYREEE (reference sequence). The CDR3 DNA reads TGTGCCAGCAGCTTGGCGGGACAATCTCCACTAACTAACTATGGCTACACCTTC. Translated, it gives CASSLAGQSPLTNYGYTF.

In its sample, this clonotype was seen a few times. The rearrangement links TRBV10-3 to TRBJ2-6; no reliable D call. With 3 bases removed from V and 0 bases from J, the gap between germline ends came to 6 bases. The CDR3 spans 15 residues. Germline lookup yields CDR1 ENHRY and CDR2 SYGVKD. The CDR3 DNA follows: TGTGCCATCAGTGACACCAGCTCTGGGGCCAACGTCCTGACTTTC. As protein: CAISDTSSGANVLTF.